The rows below give T cell receptor beta chains drawn from one sample of a study of Graves' ophthalmopathy and Graves' hyperthyroidism. TCRdb redid the calling of the multiplex PCR reads with MiXCR, one entry per CDR3 protein. The sample holds 560,000 or so distinct CDR3 sequences, about two fifths seen once. Specimen: peripheral blood or thyroid tissue (not recorded which). These receptor sequences come from an adult man with Graves' hyperthyroidism. Each CDR3 is given with its conserved first and last residue. The D gene is left open where the match is weak. Expanded clones get a size class; other rows say once, few or many, or leave the size out.

size,D,J,V,DNA,CDR3
many,.,TRBJ2-7,TRBV29-1,TGCAGCGTTGAAGACCTCAGGGGGGCCTCCTACGAGCAGTACTTC,CSVEDLRGASYEQYF
.,.,TRBJ2-1,TRBV7-2,TGTGCCAGCAGCTGGGACGTTAGCGGTTACAATGAGCAGTTCTTC,CASSWDVSGYNEQFF
many,TRBD1,TRBJ1-2,TRBV2,TGTGCCAGCAGTGACCCCATTACACAGGGGGGCGGCTACACCTTC,CASSDPITQGGGYTF
.,TRBD1,TRBJ1-2,TRBV7-9,TGTGCCAGCAGCCCGCCGGGACAGGGGCAAGATGGCTACACCTTC,CASSPPGQGQDGYTF
.,.,TRBJ2-6,TRBV20-1,TGCAGTGCTAGAGCGGTGGATGGGGCCAACGTCCTGACTTTC,CSARAVDGANVLTF
.,.,TRBJ2-6,TRBV29-1,TGCAGCGTTGGCCGGGGGAGCTCTGGGGCCAACGTCCTGACTTTC,CSVGRGSSGANVLTF
many,TRBD1,TRBJ1-2,TRBV20-1,TGCAGTGCTAGAGAACCTCAGGGGGCGCGGGGCTACACCTTC,CSAREPQGARGYTF
many,TRBD2,TRBJ2-2,TRBV29-1,TGCAGCGTTGGTGGGAGGGTCGGCGGGGAGCTGTTTTTT,CSVGGRVGGELFF
many,.,TRBJ2-2,TRBV11-2,TGTGCCAGCAGCCTGAGCAGGAACACCGGGGAGCTGTTTTTT,CASSLSRNTGELFF
many,.,TRBJ1-2,TRBV20-1,TGCAGTGCTAGAGATGGGCAGTCCTATGGCTACACCTTC,CSARDGQSYGYTF
.,.,TRBJ2-4,TRBV13,TGTGCCAGCACCCAAGATGGCATTCAGTACTTC,CASTQDGIQYF
.,.,TRBJ2-2,TRBV20-1,TGCAGTGCTAGAAGTTCCGGTCGATCGGGCGGGGAGCTGTTTTTT,CSARSSGRSGGELFF
once,TRBD1,TRBJ2-5,TRBV15,TGTGCCACCAGCGGATTTGGACAGGGGAAAGAGACCCAGTACTTC,CATSGFGQGKETQYF
many,TRBD1,TRBJ1-5,TRBV15,TGTGCCACCAGTGGGGACAGAATTAGCAATCAGCCCCAGCATTTT,CATSGDRISNQPQHF
once,TRBD1,TRBJ2-7,TRBV24-1,TGTGCCACCAGTGATGCTACCGGACAGGGGGCGCACGAGCAGTACTTC,CATSDATGQGAHEQYF
.,.,TRBJ2-7,TRBV29-1,TGCAGCGTTGTACGCAGGAGCTCCTACAATGAGCAGTACTTC,CSVVRRSSYNEQYF
many,.,TRBJ2-7,TRBV29-1,TGCAGCGTTGCGGGTCAGGGAGGCACCTACGAGCAGTACTTC,CSVAGQGGTYEQYF
few,.,TRBJ2-5,TRBV29-1,TGCAGCGCCGAAGATAGGGTCTCGGAAGAGACCCAGTACTTC,CSAEDRVSEETQYF
many,.,TRBJ1-2,TRBV29-1,TGCACCTTTATAGGGGCCACCTATGGCTACACCTTC,CTFIGATYGYTF
.,TRBD2,TRBJ2-7,TRBV30,TGTGCCTGGAGTGTCCCATCGGGAGGAATAAGCGAGCAGTACTTC,CAWSVPSGGISEQYF
.,.,TRBJ1-1,TRBV5-1,TGCGCCAGCAGCCCCAGGACGGCCCGGGGCACTGAAGCTTTCTTT,CASSPRTARGTEAFF
.,.,TRBJ2-1,TRBV24-1,TGTGCCACCAGTGATCAGGGGTTGACAGACAATGAGCAGTTCTTC,CATSDQGLTDNEQFF
many,.,TRBJ2-5,TRBV29-1,TGCAGCTTGGACACAGGACAAGAGACCCAGTACTTC,CSLDTGQETQYF
.,.,TRBJ1-1,TRBV5-1,TGCGCCAGCAGCTTGGTTTCGGGGAACACTAAAGCTTTCTTT,CASSLVSGNTKAFF
.,TRBD1,TRBJ1-4,TRBV24-1,TGTGCCACCAGTGATGGGACAGCCGAAAAACTGTTTTTT,CATSDGTAEKLFF
once,TRBD2,TRBJ2-2,TRBV7-7,TGTGCTAGCAGCTTAGGACTAGCGGGAGGGACGCGGAACACCGGGGAGCTGTTTTTT,CASSLGLAGGTRNTGELFF
few,.,TRBJ1-2,TRBV2,TGTGCCAGCCCCCTACGTTTTCTTAGCGACTATGGCTACACCTTC,CASPLRFLSDYGYTF
many,TRBD2,TRBJ2-7,TRBV7-9,TGTGCCAGCAGCTCCGGGACTAGTTCCTACGAGCAGTACTTC,CASSSGTSSYEQYF
many,.,TRBJ1-2,TRBV5-6,TGTGCCAGCAGCTCGGGGGCGCAGGACTATGGCTACACCTTC,CASSSGAQDYGYTF
many,.,TRBJ2-6,TRBV29-1,TGCAGCGTCCAAAAGTGGCAGGGCGCGACCTCTGGGGCCAACGTCCTGACTTTC,CSVQKWQGATSGANVLTF
.,.,TRBJ1-6,TRBV5-4,TGTGCCAGCAGCCTAGACAGGAACTCCTATAATTCACCCCTCCACTTT,CASSLDRNSYNSPLHF
.,TRBD2,TRBJ2-1,TRBV24-1,TGTGCCACCAGTGTTCGACTAGCGGGAATCTATGAGCAGTTCTTC,CATSVRLAGIYEQFF
many,.,TRBJ1-1,TRBV28,TGTGCTAGCAGCTTAGTGGACACTGAAGCTTTCTTT,CASSLVDTEAFF
.,TRBD1,TRBJ1-1,TRBV9,TGTGCCAGCAGCGTGGACAGGGGCGGCACTGAAGCTTTCTTT,CASSVDRGGTEAFF
many,TRBD1,TRBJ1-2,TRBV7-2,TGTGCCAGCAGCGCGACAGGGGGCGCCGAGGGCTACACCTTC,CASSATGGAEGYTF
many,TRBD1,TRBJ2-5,TRBV6-6,TGTGCCAGCAGTTACCCGGGACAGTACCAAGAGACCCAGTACTTC,CASSYPGQYQETQYF
many,TRBD2,TRBJ2-7,TRBV2,TGTGCCAGCAAAAGGCTAGCGGGGCCCTACGAGCAGTACTTC,CASKRLAGPYEQYF
few,.,TRBJ2-1,TRBV7-6,TGTGCCAGCAGCTTCGACAGCTACTCCTACAATGAGCAGTTCTTC,CASSFDSYSYNEQFF
few,.,TRBJ2-3,TRBV5-1,TGCGCCAGCAGCTTGGTCCGAACAGGGTCAGATACGCAGTATTTT,CASSLVRTGSDTQYF